This entry is about one TCR beta chain. Its cognate antigen is unknown. The CDR3 has 12 amino acids. V was pared by 3 bases and J by 6 bases, with 8 bases between. Germline V lookup: CDR1 KGHSH, CDR2 LQKENI. This entry belongs to a study of shared clonotypes between healthy human individuals. Study-level results: Investigators collected only blood, and repertoires in tissues likely differ.

Genomic DNA (from each subset) was split evenly across several immunoSEQ plates. Replicate PCRs run on unsorted PBMC used 300 to 350 ng DNA, which was 31,000 or so T cell genomes. Only in-frame clones appear in the TCRdb table, and some are missing; sequencing was by immunoSEQ multiplex PCR. Altogether over 400,000 clones are present, roughly 80% being singletons, with the ten largest covering approximately 12%. This clonotype originated in a woman aged 40 to 55 in good health. Some clones in this sample may be carry-over from other donors' samples. Sequencing was performed on PBMCs. The V and J genes are TRBV18 and TRBJ2-5; D not certain. The CDR3 spells CASSPGIQTQYF. The CDR3 coding sequence is TGTGCCAGCTCACCGGGGATTCAGACCCAGTACTTC.